One and the same sample provided the 21 T cell receptor beta chains below, sequenced in a study of tumor-infiltrating lymphocytes in primary liver carcinoma (dated by TCRdb to the late 2010s). The sequencer was an Illumina HiSeq 2500. Using a constant-region primer and ProtoScript II reverse transcriptase, TCRbeta-specific cDNA was reverse-transcribed from about 0.45 ug total RNA. The TCRbeta libraries were prepared through three rounds of nested multiplex PCR following a slightly modified ARM-PCR procedure. Each of the first two PCR rounds ran for approximately 10 cycles using multiplex TRBV1-TRBV30 forward primers together with a Cbeta reverse primer. TCRdb reanalyzed the raw reads on its own, using fastp at Q25 for trimming and MiXCR for clone calling, and kept in-frame beta chains. Rows matching on CDR3 protein sequence are summarized as one entry with the most common DNA and genes. The sample table holds about 22,000 distinct CDR3 sequences, of which nearly 80% were seen once. The top ten hold roughly 43% of the sample.

Without any cell sorting, total RNA and DNA were extracted together from about 19-30 mg of bulk tissue using the AllPrep DNA/RNA mini kit. Sequenced sample: liver tumor tissue from sampling region 1. The intended sense of this specimen's cell subset or site label: tumor region T1, superior pole. These receptors were collected from a woman aged 25-40 years with primary liver carcinoma and hepatitis B virus infection.

This clonotype has just a few counts. No conserved phenylalanine or tryptophan ends this CDR3, so it is likely a read error. J is TRBJ2-3 and V is TRBV6-6; possibly TRBD2 for D (6 bases). Germline V gene sequence: CDR1 MNHNY, CDR2 SVGAGI (reference sequence). This CDR3 is 17 amino acids long. The CDR3 here is CASSSTLDRGGQIGQYL. CDR3 sequence (DNA): TGTGCCAGTAGTTCCACCTTAGACCGGGGAGGCCAGATAGGTCAGTATCTT.

About this clonotype: The junction departs from germline at one end; a sequencing error may be responsible. V gene TRBV11-2 combines with J gene TRBJ2-3, with 9 bases aligning to TRBD2. This CDR3 has 15 amino acids. Germline V gives CDR1 SGHAT, CDR2 FQNNGV. CDR3 amino acids: CASGLEASGADTKYF. DNA for the CDR3: TGTGCCAGCGGCTTAGAGGCTAGCGGGGCGGATACGAAGTATTTT.

This clonotype was detected once. Because it lacks the conserved phenylalanine or tryptophan at the end, this CDR3 is likely a read error. The rearrangement uses TRBV11-1 and TRBJ1-1, with unresolved D. Germline values: CDR1 SGHAT, CDR2 FQDESV (reference sequence). This CDR3 is 15 amino acids long. This CDR3 reads CASSSTGRVNIEAFY. The CDR3 coding sequence is TGTGCCAGCAGCTCAACCGGGAGAGTGAACATTGAAGCTTTCTAT.

As to this clonotype: This may be a read error, as it is one base from a much larger clone. The V and J genes are TRBV6-5 and TRBJ1-1, with 8 bases identical to TRBD1. Germline V gene sequence: CDR1 MNHEY, CDR2 SVGAGI. CDR3 size: 13 residues. Losses at the gene ends were 7 bases for V and 3 bases for J; bases not matched to a gene: 4. The CDR3 coding sequence is TGTGCCAGCATGTACAGGGGGGACACTGAAGCTTTCTTT. The encoded protein is CASMYRGDTEAFF.

To note about this clonotype: One end of the junction does not line up with germline, which may come from a read error. The genes are TRBV5-4 and TRBJ1-3; no reliable D call. Germline CDR1 is SGHNT and CDR2 is YYREEE (reference sequence). This CDR3 is 14 amino acids long. This CDR3 is CASSRTERGNAMYF. The CDR3 DNA follows: TGTGCCAGCAGCCGGACTGAGCGTGGAAACGCCATGTATTTT.

About this clonotype: Because the CDR3 is missing its conserved closing phenylalanine or tryptophan, this is likely a read error. No DNA is shown, since the ends of the CDR3 on it are uncertain; the CDR3 is the one TCRdb lists. The V gene is TRBV5-4, the J gene TRBJ2-3; the table's D call TRBD2 went unverified against the DNA. Per the germline V gene, CDR1 is SGHNT and CDR2 is YYREEE (reference sequence). Termini included, the CDR3 measures 18 amino acids. The CDR3 loop reads CASSNPAASGSRTYTHYS.

V is TRBV11-3 and J is TRBJ2-1; 13 nucleotides match TRBD2. The germline CDR1 and CDR2 sequences are SGHNT and YENEEA. This CDR3 has 15 amino acids. V gave up 6 bases and J gave up 16 bases; unmatched junction bases: 15. Here the CDR3 DNA reads TGTGCCAGCAGTCGACTAGCGGGGGGCGCGTATGAACAATTCTTC. The encoded protein is CASSRLAGGAYEQFF.

The chain uses TRBV5-6 and TRBJ2-7; TRBD1 agrees at 8 bases. This CDR3 spans 12 amino acids. Looked up from germline, CDR1 is SGHDT and CDR2 is YYEEEE. Unmatched junction bases numbered 9, after V lost 7 bases and J lost 9 bases. CDR3 loop: CASLRTGLSQYF. The DNA of the CDR3 is TGTGCCAGCCTACGGACAGGGCTATCGCAGTACTTC.

The sample holds a few counts of this clonotype. This may be a read error: a much more frequent sequence differs by one nucleotide. V usage is TRBV6-5 and J usage is TRBJ2-7; tentatively, D is TRBD2 (6 bases). Per the germline V gene, CDR1 is MNHEY and CDR2 is SVGAGI. The CDR3 consists of 13 residues. CDR3 sequence reads: CGSSYEEGHEQYF. The CDR3 nucleotides are TGTGGCAGCAGTTACGAGGAGGGGCACGAGCAGTACTTC.

V is TRBV11-1 and J is TRBJ2-1; 13 bases map to TRBD2. The J segment lost 11 bases and the V segment lost 6 bases, leaving 7 bases of the junction unmatched. CDR3 length equals 14 residues. Looked up from germline, CDR1 is SGHAT and CDR2 is FQDESV (reference sequence). The CDR3 DNA reads TGTGCCAGCAGACAACTAGCGGGGGGGTATAAGCAGTTCTTC. Translating gives CASRQLAGGYKQFF.

A remark on this clonotype: At one of its ends the junction is not consistent with the germline gene, which may arise from a read error. V gene TRBV24-1 combines with J gene TRBJ1-1; TRBD1 aligns across 9 bases. The CDR3 loop spans 14 amino acids. Germline values: CDR1 KGHDR, CDR2 SFDVKD. Here the CDR3 DNA reads TGTGCCACCAGTTCCGGGACAGGGAACACTGAAGCTCTCTTT. Protein: CATSSGTGNTEALF.

CDR3 region: CPKPTSGGGYEQFF. CDR3 bases: TGTCCCAAGCCGACTAGCGGGGGGGGGTATGAGCAGTTCTTC. The chain links TRBV11-3 to TRBJ2-1; 14 bases line up with TRBD2. This CDR3 region has 14 residues. Germline values: CDR1 SGHNT, CDR2 YENEEA.

To note about this clonotype: Germline and junction disagree at one end, which may indicate a read error. The CDR3 nucleotides read TGTGCCAGCAGCCTTAGACAGGCCTCCTACAATGAGCTGTTCTTC. Translation: CASSLRQASYNELFF. The chain carries TRBV11-1 and TRBJ2-1; weak D call: TRBD1 (6 bases). The CDR3 spans 15 residues. CDR1 and CDR2 from the germline V gene are SGHAT and FQDESV (reference sequence).

As regards this clonotype: Its ends do not fully match the called genes, so a read error is possible. The gene calls are TRBV12-3 or TRBV12-4 and TRBJ2-5; D is undetermined. The CDR3 is made up of 15 amino acids. CDR3 coding DNA: TGTGCCAGCAGCACCTACCCTGGAAGCGAAGAGACCCGGTACTTC. Amino acids: CASSTYPGSEETRYF.

There are many counts of this clonotype. The chain joins TRBV6-5 to TRBJ1-1, with 7 bases matching TRBD1. Germline trimming cut 7 bases from V and 5 bases from J; bases unmatched to any gene: 7. This CDR3 contains 13 residues. CDR1 is MNHEY, CDR2 SVGAGI, per germline. Here the CDR3 DNA reads TGTGCCAGCAATCAACAGGGGTCAACTGAAGCTTTCTTT. Translating it yields CASNQQGSTEAFF.

Turning to this clonotype: It is likely a read error, because the conserved phenylalanine at the end of the CDR3 is missing. V and J are TRBV11-2 and TRBJ1-1, with 12 bases aligning to TRBD1. The CDR3 is 20 amino acids. With 9 bases clipped from V and 4 bases from J, the junction kept 24 bases outside the gene matches. Germline V gene sequence: CDR1 SGHAT, CDR2 FQNNGV. The CDR3 DNA reads as TGTGCCAGTAGCACTCGGGACAGGGGGCGCAAGAGGTGGAGTATCACTGAAGCTTTCATT. This sequence encodes CASSTRDRGRKRWSITEAFI.

This clonotype was seen only once. A read error is likely, as this CDR3 ends without the conserved phenylalanine or tryptophan. V usage is TRBV6-6 and J usage is TRBJ2-3, with 8 bases that match TRBD1. This CDR3 region has 17 residues. Germline V lookup: CDR1 MNHNY, CDR2 SVGAGI (reference sequence). The ends lost 4 bases at V and 11 bases at J; junction bases unmatched: 20. The CDR3 sequence: CASSSTLDRGGRIGQYL. The CDR3 coding sequence is TGTGCCAGCAGTTCCACCTTAGACAGGGGAGGCCGGATAGGGCAGTATTTA.

The chain couples TRBV9 to TRBJ2-5; D is possibly TRBD1 or TRBD2 (6 bases each). This CDR3 spans 15 amino acids. Germline values: CDR1 SGDLS, CDR2 YYNGEE. V was cut by 3 bases and J by 0 bases, with 12 bases left in between. The CDR3 nucleotides read TGTGCCAGCAGCGGCGGGACAACCTACCAAGAGACCCAGTACTTC. Its translation: CASSGGTTYQETQYF.

V gene TRBV29-1 combines with J gene TRBJ1-2; no clear D gene. The ends were cut back, 6 bases at V and 10 bases at J, with 18 bases in the middle. The CDR3 extends over 12 amino acids. The germline V gene has CDR1 SQVTM and CDR2 ANQGSEA. The CDR3 DNA reads TGCAGCGTCGTCCATTCGGGTGGCGCCTACACCTTC. This codes for CSVVHSGGAYTF.

This clonotype turned up a few times. Germline and junction disagree at one end, which may indicate a read error. The V gene is TRBV5-1, the J gene TRBJ2-3; 7 bases fit TRBD2. In germline, CDR1 is SGHRS, CDR2 YFSETQ. The CDR3 spans 15 residues. CDR3 protein: CANSKTWREYDTQYF. The CDR3 nucleotides are TGCGCCAACAGCAAGACCTGGCGGGAGTACGATACGCAGTATTTT.

The chain links TRBV12-3 or TRBV12-4 to TRBJ1-4; TRBD1 matches 9 bases. The CDR3 is made up of 13 amino acids. The V segment lost 5 bases and the J segment 10 bases; nucleotides outside the gene matches: 5. CDR3: CASSPRQGGKLFF. Here the CDR3 DNA reads TGTGCCAGCAGTCCCAGACAGGGGGGAAAACTGTTTTTT.